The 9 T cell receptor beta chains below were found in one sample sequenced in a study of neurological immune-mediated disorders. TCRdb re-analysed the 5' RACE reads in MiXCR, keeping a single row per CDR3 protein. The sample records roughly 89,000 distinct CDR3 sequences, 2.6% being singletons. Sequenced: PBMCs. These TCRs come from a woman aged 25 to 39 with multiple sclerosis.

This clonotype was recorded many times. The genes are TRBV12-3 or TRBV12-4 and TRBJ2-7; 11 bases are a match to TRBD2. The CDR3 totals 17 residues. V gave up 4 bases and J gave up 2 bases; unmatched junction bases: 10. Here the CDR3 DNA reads TGTGCCAGCAGTTCAAGGATAGGGACTAGCGGTACCTACGAGCAGTACTTC. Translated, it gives CASSSRIGTSGTYEQYF.

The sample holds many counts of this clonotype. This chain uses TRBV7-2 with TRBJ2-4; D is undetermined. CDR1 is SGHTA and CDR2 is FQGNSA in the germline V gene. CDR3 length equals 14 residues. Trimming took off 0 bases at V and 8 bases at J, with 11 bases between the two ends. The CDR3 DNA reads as TGTGCCAGCAGCTTAGCGGGCCCCCAGGACATTCAGTACTTC. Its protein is CASSLAGPQDIQYF.

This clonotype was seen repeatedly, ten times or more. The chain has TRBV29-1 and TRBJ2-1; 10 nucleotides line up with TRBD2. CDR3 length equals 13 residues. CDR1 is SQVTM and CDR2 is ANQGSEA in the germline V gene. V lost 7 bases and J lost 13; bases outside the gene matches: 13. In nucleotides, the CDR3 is TGCAGCGCCCGGCTAGCGGGAGAGGGGGTTCAGTTCTTC. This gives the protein CSARLAGEGVQFF.

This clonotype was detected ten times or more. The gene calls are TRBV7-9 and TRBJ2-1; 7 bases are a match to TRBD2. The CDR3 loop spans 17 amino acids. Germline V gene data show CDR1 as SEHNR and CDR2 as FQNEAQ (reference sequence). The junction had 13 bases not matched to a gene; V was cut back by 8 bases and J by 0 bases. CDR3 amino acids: CASLKGLADFSYNEQFF. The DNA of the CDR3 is TGTGCCAGCTTAAAGGGCCTAGCGGACTTCTCCTACAATGAGCAGTTCTTC.

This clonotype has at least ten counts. CDR3 in amino acids: CASSSGHFIDIQYF. CDR3 coding DNA: TGTGCCAGCAGCTCGGGACATTTTATTGACATTCAGTACTTC. The chain recombines TRBV7-2 with TRBJ2-4, with a possible D match to TRBD1 (6 bases). CDR3 length equals 14 residues. Trimming shortened V by 4 bases and J by 8 bases, and 15 bases separated the two germline ends. Looked up from germline, CDR1 is SGHTA and CDR2 is FQGNSA.

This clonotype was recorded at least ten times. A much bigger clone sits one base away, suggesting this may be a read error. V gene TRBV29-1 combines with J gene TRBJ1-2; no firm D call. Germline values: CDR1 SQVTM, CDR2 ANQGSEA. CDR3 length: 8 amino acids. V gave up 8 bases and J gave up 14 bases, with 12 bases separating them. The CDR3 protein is CSLGSKTF. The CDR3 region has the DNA TGCAGCCTCGGCAGTAAAACCTTC.

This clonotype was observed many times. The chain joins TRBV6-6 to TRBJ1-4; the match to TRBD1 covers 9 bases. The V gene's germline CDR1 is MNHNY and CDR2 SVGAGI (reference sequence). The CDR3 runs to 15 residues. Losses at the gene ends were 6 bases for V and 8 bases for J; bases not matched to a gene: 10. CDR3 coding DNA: TGTGCCAGCAGGGGTACAGGGGGCGCCTTCGAAAAACTGTTTTTT. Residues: CASRGTGGAFEKLFF.

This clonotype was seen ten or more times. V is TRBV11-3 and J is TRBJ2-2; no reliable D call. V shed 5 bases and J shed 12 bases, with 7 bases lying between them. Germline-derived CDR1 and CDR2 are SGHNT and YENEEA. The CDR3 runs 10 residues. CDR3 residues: CASSGSQLFF. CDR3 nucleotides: TGTGCCAGCAGCGGAAGCCAGCTGTTTTTT.

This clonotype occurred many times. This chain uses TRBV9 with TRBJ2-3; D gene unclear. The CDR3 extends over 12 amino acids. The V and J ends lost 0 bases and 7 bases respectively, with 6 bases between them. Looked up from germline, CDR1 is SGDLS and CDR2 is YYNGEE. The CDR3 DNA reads TGTGCCAGCAGCGTAGACCGATATACGCAGTATTTT. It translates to CASSVDRYTQYF.